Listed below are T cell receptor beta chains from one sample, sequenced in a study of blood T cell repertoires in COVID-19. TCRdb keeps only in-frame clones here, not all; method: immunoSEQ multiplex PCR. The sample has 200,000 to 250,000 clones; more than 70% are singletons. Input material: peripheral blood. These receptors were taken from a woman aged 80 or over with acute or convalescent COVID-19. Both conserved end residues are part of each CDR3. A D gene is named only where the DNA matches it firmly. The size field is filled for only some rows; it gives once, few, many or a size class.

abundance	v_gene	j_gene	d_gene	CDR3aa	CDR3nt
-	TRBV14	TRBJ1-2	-	CASSQRSSGIHGYTF	TGTGCCAGCAGCCAAAGATCATCGGGTATTCACGGCTACACCTTC
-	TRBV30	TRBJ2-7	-	CAGQGSAEQYF	TGTGCAGGGCAGGGCTCTGCCGAGCAGTACTTC
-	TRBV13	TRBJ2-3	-	CASSSEDTQYF	TGTGCCAGCAGCTCGGAGGATACGCAGTATTTT
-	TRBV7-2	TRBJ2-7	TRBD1	CASTPGGSLYEQYF	TGTGCCAGCACCCCAGGGGGCAGTCTCTACGAGCAGTACTTC
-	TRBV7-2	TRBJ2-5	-	CASSLDLQVGETQYF	TGTGCCAGCAGCTTAGATCTCCAGGTCGGTGAGACCCAGTACTTC
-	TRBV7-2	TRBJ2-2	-	CASSLVGGTGELFF	TGTGCCAGCAGCTTAGTGGGGGGCACCGGGGAGCTGTTTTTT
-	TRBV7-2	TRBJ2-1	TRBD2	CASKRGSGGADNEQFF	TGTGCCAGCAAGAGAGGGAGCGGGGGGGCTGACAATGAGCAGTTCTTC
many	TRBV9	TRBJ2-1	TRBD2	CASSAGGGYNEQFF	TGTGCCAGCAGCGCTGGCGGGGGCTACAATGAGCAGTTCTTC
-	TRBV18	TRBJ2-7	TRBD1	CASSLRGLTYEQYF	TGTGCCAGCTCACTCAGGGGGCTAACCTACGAGCAGTACTTC
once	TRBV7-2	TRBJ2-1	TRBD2	CASSLAGGPYNEQFF	TGTGCCAGCAGTTTAGCGGGGGGGCCTTACAATGAGCAGTTCTTC
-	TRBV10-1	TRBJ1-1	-	CASIRRGTEAFF	TGCGCCAGCATTAGACGGGGCACTGAAGCTTTCTTT
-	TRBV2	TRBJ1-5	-	CASSSDRNQPQHF	TGTGCCAGCAGCTCAGATCGCAATCAGCCCCAGCATTTT
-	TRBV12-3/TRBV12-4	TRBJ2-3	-	CASSLSGRRQYF	TGTGCCAGCAGTTTGTCTGGCCGAAGGCAGTATTTT
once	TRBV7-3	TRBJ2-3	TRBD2	CASSLLGGGTDTQYF	TGTGCCAGCAGCCTACTTGGGGGGGGCACAGATACGCAGTATTTT
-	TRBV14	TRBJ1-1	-	CASSQDRGTEAFF	TGTGCCAGCAGCCAAGACAGGGGCACTGAAGCTTTCTTT
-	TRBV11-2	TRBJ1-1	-	CASSLVGGTGNEAFF	TGTGCCAGCAGCTTAGTAGGGGGTACAGGGAATGAAGCTTTCTTT
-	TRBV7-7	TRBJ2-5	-	CASSPGVGSQETQYF	TGTGCCAGCAGCCCAGGGGTAGGAAGCCAAGAGACCCAGTACTTC
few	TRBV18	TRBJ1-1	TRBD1	CASSIGQENTEAFF	TGTGCCAGCTCAATTGGACAGGAGAACACTGAAGCTTTCTTT
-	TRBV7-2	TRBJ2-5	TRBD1	CASSTRTGYKEETQYF	TGTGCCAGCAGCACCCGGACAGGGTATAAGGAAGAGACCCAGTACTTC
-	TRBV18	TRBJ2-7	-	CASSPASAYEQYF	TGTGCCAGCTCACCAGCTAGCGCCTACGAGCAGTACTTC
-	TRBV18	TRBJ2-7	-	CASSPNGDSYEQYF	TGTGCCAGCTCACCAAACGGCGACAGCTACGAGCAGTACTTC
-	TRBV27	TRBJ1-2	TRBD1	CASSYWDRGGYTF	TGTGCCAGCAGTTACTGGGACAGGGGAGGCTACACCTTC
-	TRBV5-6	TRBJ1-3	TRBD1	CASSLPGQGVGNTIYF	TGTGCCAGCAGCTTGCCGGGACAGGGAGTTGGAAACACCATATATTTT
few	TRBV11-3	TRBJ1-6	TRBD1	CASRGQVGSPLHF	TGTGCCAGCAGGGGACAGGTCGGTTCACCCCTCCACTTT
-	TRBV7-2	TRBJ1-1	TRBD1	CASSRQGLNTEAFF	TGTGCCAGCAGTAGACAGGGGCTGAACACTGAAGCTTTCTTT
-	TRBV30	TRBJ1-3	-	CAWSVGLGGNTIYF	TGTGCCTGGAGTGTAGGACTTGGGGGAAACACCATATATTTT
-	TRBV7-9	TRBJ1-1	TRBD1	CASSTTGDTEAFF	TGTGCCAGCAGCACTACAGGGGACACTGAAGCTTTCTTT
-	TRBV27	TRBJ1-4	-	CASNRGLPNEKLFF	TGTGCCAGCAATAGGGGATTACCTAATGAAAAACTGTTTTTT
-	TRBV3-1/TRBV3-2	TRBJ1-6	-	CASTRVNSPLHF	TGTGCCAGCACACGAGTTAATTCACCCCTCCACTTT
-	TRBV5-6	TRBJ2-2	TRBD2	CASSLRSGGNTGELFF	TGTGCCAGCAGCTTGAGGAGCGGGGGCAACACCGGGGAGCTGTTTTTT
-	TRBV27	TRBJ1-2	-	CASGGSLKGYTF	TGTGCCAGTGGCGGATCGTTGAAGGGCTACACCTTC
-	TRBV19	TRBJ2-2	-	CASSIPQGGDTGELFF	TGTGCCAGTAGTATTCCTCAGGGTGGGGACACCGGGGAGCTGTTTTTT
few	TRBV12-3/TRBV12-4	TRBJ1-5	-	CASSQGRESPQHF	TGTGCCAGCAGCCAGGGGCGAGAATCGCCCCAGCATTTT
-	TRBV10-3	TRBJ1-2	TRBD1	CAISPSPTGGVRVYGYTF	TGTGCCATCAGTCCCTCTCCGACAGGGGGCGTCCGGGTTTATGGCTACACCTTC
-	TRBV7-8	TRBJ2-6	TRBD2	CASSLWTGGPSGANVLTF	TGTGCCAGCAGCTTGTGGACGGGGGGGCCTTCTGGGGCCAACGTCCTGACTTTC
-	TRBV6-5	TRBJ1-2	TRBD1	CATARPGGGYGYTF	TGTGCCACCGCCCGGCCAGGGGGCGGCTATGGCTACACCTTC